The 11 T cell receptor beta chains given below trace back to one sample, sequenced in a study of spatial heterogeneity in lung cancer. Described time point: sample taken at primary tumor resection. TCRdb re-called the 5' RACE reads with MiXCR, one entry per CDR3 protein. Counted here are some 12,000 distinct CDR3 sequences, 9% to 13% occurring once; the ten biggest clones make up about an eighth. Notes on the study in general: The number of expanded tumor alpha and beta chains correlated with mutation number.

These receptors lack a known antigen. Sequenced material: lung tumor tissue, taken at surgery. The receptors were sampled from a female donor with early-stage non-small cell lung cancer.

This clonotype is deemed medium-sized. The V gene is TRBV20-1, the J gene TRBJ2-3; possibly TRBD2 for D (7 bases). V was shortened by 5 bases and J by 1 base, with 19 bases between the two germline ends. Germline CDR1 reads DFQATT; CDR2 reads SNEGSKA (reference sequence). The CDR3 is made up of 16 amino acids. The DNA for the CDR3 is TGCAGTGCTGGCGCCAGGCGGGGGCCCCGCACAGATACGCAGTATTTT. Translation: CSAGARRGPRTDTQYF.

The chain is built from TRBV6-2 or TRBV6-3 and TRBJ2-5; possible D gene TRBD2, 6 bases. CDR3 length: 13 residues. V gave up 5 bases and J gave up 5 bases, with 12 bases separating them. In germline, CDR1 is MNHEY, CDR2 SVGEGT. The CDR3 loop reads CASSPTAGETQYF. The CDR3 nucleotides are TGTGCCAGCAGTCCGACGGCGGGGGAGACCCAGTACTTC.

This clonotype rates as medium-sized. This chain joins TRBV6-2 or TRBV6-3 and TRBJ2-5, with 7 bases lining up with TRBD2. CDR3 size: 16 residues. V lost 0 bases to trimming and J lost 5 bases; unmatched junction nucleotides: 9. The germline gives CDR1 MNHEY, CDR2 SVGEGT. The CDR3, as DNA: TGTGCCAGCAGTTACTCGGTCGGGGGGATTCGTGAGACCCAGTACTTC. It specifies CASSYSVGGIRETQYF.

The table lists this clonotype with a few counts. It may be a read error: a sequence one base away is much more abundant. The CDR3 spells CTSSQDPGHEQFF. CDR3 nucleotide sequence: TGCACCAGCAGCCAAGATCCAGGGCATGAGCAGTTCTTC. The chain couples TRBV4-1 to TRBJ2-1, with D possibly being TRBD1 (5 bases). Germline CDR1 reads MGHRA; CDR2 reads YSYEKL. The CDR3 runs to 13 residues.

This clonotype showed up just a few times. V usage is TRBV2 and J usage is TRBJ2-1; TRBD1 is a possible D gene (6 bases). Trimming removed 7 bases at V and 1 base at J, with 11 bases between. This CDR3 spans 14 amino acids. The V gene's germline CDR1 is SNHLY and CDR2 FYNNEI. CDR3 protein: CASTRGASYNEQFF. In nucleotides, the CDR3 is TGTGCCAGCACCAGGGGAGCGTCCTACAATGAGCAGTTCTTC. The full variable domain, its missing parts supplied by reference TRBV2 and TRBJ2-1, is EPEVTQTPSHQVTQMGQEVILRCVPISNHLYFYWYRQILGQKVEFLVSFYNNEISEKSEIFDDQFSVERPDGSNFTLKIRSTKLEDSAMYFCASTRGASYNEQFFGPGTRLTVL.

This clonotype occurred many times. V and J are TRBV5-6 and TRBJ1-2; no reliable D call. Between the trimmed V and J ends, which lost 2 bases and 3 bases, there was a span of 5 bases. The CDR3 consists of 12 residues. Germline CDR1 SGHDT, CDR2 YYEEEE. CDR3 nucleotides: TGTGCCAGCAGCTTTCGTGACTATGGCTACACCTTC. It specifies CASSFRDYGYTF.

This clonotype was found a few times. The gene calls are TRBV7-6 and TRBJ2-2; TRBD2 is a possible D gene (6 bases). CDR3 length: 14 residues. Trimming pared 1 base from V and 6 bases from J, leaving 9 bases between. Germline loops: CDR1 SGHVS, CDR2 FNYEAQ. CDR3 sequence reads: CASSLGSGSGELFF. The CDR3 DNA reads as TGTGCCAGCAGCTTAGGGAGCGGGTCCGGGGAGCTGTTTTTT.

This chain joins TRBV20-1 and TRBJ2-1; no firm D call. Per the germline V gene, CDR1 is DFQATT and CDR2 is SNEGSKA (reference sequence). V shed 3 bases and J shed 0 bases, with 9 bases lying between them. This CDR3 region has 14 residues. The CDR3 nucleotides read TGCAGTGCTAGGGACCCGAGCTCCTACAATGAGCAGTTCTTC. Its protein is CSARDPSSYNEQFF.

The table lists this clonotype with many counts. The V call is TRBV10-3, the J call TRBJ2-7; D is ambiguous. The CDR3 consists of 11 residues. V dropped 0 bases and J dropped 5 bases, with 2 bases sitting between them. Germline loops: CDR1 ENHRY, CDR2 SYGVKD. CDR3 sequence: CAISESNEQYF. Here the CDR3 DNA reads TGTGCCATCAGTGAGTCTAACGAGCAGTACTTC.

This clonotype is termed medium-sized. The CDR3 DNA reads TGTGCCAGCAGTGATATGGGAGTTAGCAATCAGCCCCAGCATTTT. Translation gives CASSDMGVSNQPQHF. This rearrangement joins TRBV2 to TRBJ1-5; D uncertain. Deletions cut 3 bases from V and 0 bases from J, with 9 bases between. Germline V gene sequence: CDR1 SNHLY, CDR2 FYNNEI. This CDR3 has 15 amino acids.

A few counts support this clonotype. V and J are TRBV3-1 and TRBJ2-7; no clear D. The CDR3 is made up of 12 amino acids. Germline loops: CDR1 LGHDT, CDR2 YNNKEL (reference sequence). V lost 5 bases to trimming and J lost 6 bases, with 11 bases between them. CDR3 protein: CASSTAESEQYF. The CDR3 DNA reads as TGTGCCAGCAGCACTGCCGAGTCCGAGCAGTACTTC.